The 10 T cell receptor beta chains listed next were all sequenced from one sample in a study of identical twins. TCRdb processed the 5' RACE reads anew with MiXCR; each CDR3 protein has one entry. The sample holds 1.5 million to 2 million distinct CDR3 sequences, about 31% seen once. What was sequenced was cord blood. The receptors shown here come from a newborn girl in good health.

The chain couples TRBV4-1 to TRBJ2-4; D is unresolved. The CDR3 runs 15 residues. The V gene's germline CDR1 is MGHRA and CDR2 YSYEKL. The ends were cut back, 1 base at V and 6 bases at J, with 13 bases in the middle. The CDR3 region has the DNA TGCGCCAGCAGCCAAGTAGGGCGTGGCAGAAACATTCAGTACTTC. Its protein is CASSQVGRGRNIQYF.

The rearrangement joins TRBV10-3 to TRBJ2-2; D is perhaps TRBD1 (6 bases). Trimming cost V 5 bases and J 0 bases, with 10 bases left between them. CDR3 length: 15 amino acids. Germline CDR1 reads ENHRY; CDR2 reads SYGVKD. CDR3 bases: TGTGCCATCAGTCCGACAGGCACGAACACCGGGGAGCTGTTTTTT. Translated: CAISPTGTNTGELFF.

CDR3 in DNA: TGTGCCAGCAGTTACGGACAGGGGGATCTAGCCAAAAACATTCAGTACTTC. Protein sequence: CASSYGQGDLAKNIQYF. The chain is built from TRBV2 and TRBJ2-4; 10 bases are shared with TRBD1. The CDR3 totals 17 residues. The V gene end was trimmed by 5 bases and the J gene end by 0 bases; junction bases not matched to a gene: 7. In germline, CDR1 is SNHLY, CDR2 FYNNEI.

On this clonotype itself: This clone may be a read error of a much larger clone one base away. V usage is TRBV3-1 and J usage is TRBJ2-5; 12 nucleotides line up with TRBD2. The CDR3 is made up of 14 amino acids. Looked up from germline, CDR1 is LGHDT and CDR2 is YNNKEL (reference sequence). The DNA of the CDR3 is TGTGCCGGCAGCCACAGGACTAGCGGGGACAAGCAGTACTTC. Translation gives CAGSHRTSGDKQYF.

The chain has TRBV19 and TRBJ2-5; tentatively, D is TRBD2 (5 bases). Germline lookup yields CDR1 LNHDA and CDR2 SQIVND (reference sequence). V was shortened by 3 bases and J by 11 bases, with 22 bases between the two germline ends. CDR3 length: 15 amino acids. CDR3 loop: CASSISQRSYNEQYF. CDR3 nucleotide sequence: TGTGCCAGTAGTATCTCCCAGCGGAGCTACAATGAGCAGTACTTC.

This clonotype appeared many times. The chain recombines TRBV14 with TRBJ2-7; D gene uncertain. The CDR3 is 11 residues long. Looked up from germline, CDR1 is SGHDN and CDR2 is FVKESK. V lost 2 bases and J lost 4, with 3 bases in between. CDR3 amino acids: CASSQQYEQYF. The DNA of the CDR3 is TGTGCCAGCAGCCAACAGTACGAGCAGTACTTC.

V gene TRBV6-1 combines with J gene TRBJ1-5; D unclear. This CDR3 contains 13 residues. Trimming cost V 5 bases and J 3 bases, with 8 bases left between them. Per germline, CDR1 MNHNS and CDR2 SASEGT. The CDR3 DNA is TGTGCCAGCAGTCGGACTTACAATCAGCCCCAGCATTTT. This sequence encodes CASSRTYNQPQHF.

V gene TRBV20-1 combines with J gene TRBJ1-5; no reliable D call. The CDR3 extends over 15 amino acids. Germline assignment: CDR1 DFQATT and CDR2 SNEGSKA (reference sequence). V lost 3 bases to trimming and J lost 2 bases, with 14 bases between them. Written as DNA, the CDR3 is TGCAGTGCTAGTCCCGGTCTAGCGGGCAATCAGCCCCAGCATTTT. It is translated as CSASPGLAGNQPQHF.

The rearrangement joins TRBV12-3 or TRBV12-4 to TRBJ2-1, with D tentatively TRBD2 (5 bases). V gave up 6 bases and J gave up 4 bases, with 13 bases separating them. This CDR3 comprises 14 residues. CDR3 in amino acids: CASSSGREYNEQFF. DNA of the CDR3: TGTGCCAGCAGCTCGGGAAGAGAATACAATGAGCAGTTCTTC.

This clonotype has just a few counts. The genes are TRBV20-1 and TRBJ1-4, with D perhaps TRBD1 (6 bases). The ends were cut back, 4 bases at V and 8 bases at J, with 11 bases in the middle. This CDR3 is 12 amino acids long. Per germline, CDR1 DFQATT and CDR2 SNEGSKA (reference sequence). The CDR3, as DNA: TGCAGTGCTATGACAGGAGGGGAAAAACTGTTTTTT. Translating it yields CSAMTGGEKLFF.